Sequencing of this T cell receptor beta chain was carried out in a study of post-analysis software for immune sequencing data. Looking at the study overall: Clinical courses comprised relapsing-remitting, secondary progressive and progressive-relapsing multiple sclerosis.

Study-level points and caveats: Five or six TRBV segments appeared more often in patients than in controls, and TRBV5-6, TRBV5-1 and TRBV20-1 were among these. Compared with controls, patients showed significantly lower normalized Chao1 diversity.

Turning to this clonotype: What it binds is unknown.

Germline V gene sequence: CDR1 SQVTM, CDR2 ANQGSEA. V lost 6 bases, J lost 1 base, and 12 bases lay in between. This CDR3 has 13 residues. The library was made from cDNA and included unique molecular identifiers. Via MiXCR, TCRdb re-called the PCR reads, giving one row per CDR3 protein. The sample includes approximately 660,000 distinct CDR3 sequences, around 60% of them seen just once. Sequences were obtained from blood. The gene calls are TRBV29-1 and TRBJ2-5; either TRBD1 or TRBD2 may fit D (5 bases each). This TCR derives from a girl aged 2 to 10 with multiple sclerosis. The CDR3 bases are TGCAGCGTCCGAGGGGCAATCCAAGAGACCCAGTACTTC. Amino acid sequence: CSVRGAIQETQYF.